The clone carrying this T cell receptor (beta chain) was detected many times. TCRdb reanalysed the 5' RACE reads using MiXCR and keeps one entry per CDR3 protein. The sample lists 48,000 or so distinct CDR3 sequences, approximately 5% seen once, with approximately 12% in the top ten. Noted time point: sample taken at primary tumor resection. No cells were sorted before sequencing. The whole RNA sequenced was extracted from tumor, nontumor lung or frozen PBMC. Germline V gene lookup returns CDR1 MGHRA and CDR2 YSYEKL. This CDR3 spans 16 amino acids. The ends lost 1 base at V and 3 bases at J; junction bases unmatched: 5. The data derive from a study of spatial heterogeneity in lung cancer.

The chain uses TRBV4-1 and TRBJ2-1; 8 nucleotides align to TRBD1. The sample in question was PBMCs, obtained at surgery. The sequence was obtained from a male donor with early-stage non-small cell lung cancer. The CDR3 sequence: CASSQADRVGYNEQFF. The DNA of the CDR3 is TGCGCCAGCAGCCAAGCGGACAGGGTAGGCTACAATGAGCAGTTCTTC.